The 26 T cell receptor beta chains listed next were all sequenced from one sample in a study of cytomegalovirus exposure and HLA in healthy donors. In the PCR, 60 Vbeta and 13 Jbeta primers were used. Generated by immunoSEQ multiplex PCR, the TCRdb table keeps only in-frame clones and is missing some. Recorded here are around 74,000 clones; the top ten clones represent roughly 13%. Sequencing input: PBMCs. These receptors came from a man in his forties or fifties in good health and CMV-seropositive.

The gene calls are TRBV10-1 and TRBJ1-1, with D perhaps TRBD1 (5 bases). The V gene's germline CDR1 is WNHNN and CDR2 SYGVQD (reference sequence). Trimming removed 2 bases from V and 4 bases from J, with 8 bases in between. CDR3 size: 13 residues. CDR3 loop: CASSERGGTEAFF. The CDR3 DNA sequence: TGCGCCAGCAGTGAGAGGGGAGGCACTGAAGCTTTCTTT.

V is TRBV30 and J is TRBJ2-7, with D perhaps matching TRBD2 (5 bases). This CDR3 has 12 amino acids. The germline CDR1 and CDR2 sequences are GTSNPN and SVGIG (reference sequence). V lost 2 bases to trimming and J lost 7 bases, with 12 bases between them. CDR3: CAWSKGSGEQYV. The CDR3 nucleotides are TGTGCCTGGAGTAAGGGATCGGGGGAGCAGTACGTC.

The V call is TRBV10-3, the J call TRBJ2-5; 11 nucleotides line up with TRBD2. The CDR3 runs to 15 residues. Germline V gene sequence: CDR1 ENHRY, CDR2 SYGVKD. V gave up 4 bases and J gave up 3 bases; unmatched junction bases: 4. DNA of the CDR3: TGTGCCATCAGTGCGGAACTAGCGGGGGAAGAGACCCAGTACTTC. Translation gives CAISAELAGEETQYF.

Written as DNA, the CDR3 is TGTGCCAGCAGCCGGGGGGGCCAGATGGGCACTGAAGCTTTCTTT. Its translation is CASSRGGQMGTEAFF. The gene calls are TRBV11-3 and TRBJ1-1, with D possibly matching TRBD1 (6 bases). There are 15 residues in the CDR3. The germline gives CDR1 SGHNT, CDR2 YENEEA. The ends were cut back, 5 bases at V and 4 bases at J, with 17 bases in the middle.

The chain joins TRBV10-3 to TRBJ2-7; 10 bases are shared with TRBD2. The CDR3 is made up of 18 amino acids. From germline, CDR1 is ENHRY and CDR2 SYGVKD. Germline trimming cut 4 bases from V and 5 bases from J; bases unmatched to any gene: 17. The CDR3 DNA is TGTGCCATCAGTGCCATGGGAGCTAGCGGGAGCTTGAGGAACGAGCAGTACTTC. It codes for CAISAMGASGSLRNEQYF.

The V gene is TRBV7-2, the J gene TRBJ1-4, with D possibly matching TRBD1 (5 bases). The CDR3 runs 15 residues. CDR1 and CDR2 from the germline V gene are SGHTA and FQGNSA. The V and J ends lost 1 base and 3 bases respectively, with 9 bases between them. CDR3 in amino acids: CASSLGGGPNEKLFF. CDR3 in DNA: TGTGCCAGCAGCTTAGGGGGCGGCCCTAATGAAAAACTGTTTTTT.

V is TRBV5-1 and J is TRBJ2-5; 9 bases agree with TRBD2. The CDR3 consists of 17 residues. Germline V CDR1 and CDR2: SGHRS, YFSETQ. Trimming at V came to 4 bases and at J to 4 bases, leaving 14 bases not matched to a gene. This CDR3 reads CASSLYGASGDRETQYF. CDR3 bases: TGCGCCAGCAGCCTATACGGGGCTAGCGGGGACCGAGAGACCCAGTACTTC.

The CDR3 DNA sequence: TGCGCCAGCAGCCACCCGGGACAAAGGAATGAGCAGTTCTTC. This gives the protein CASSHPGQRNEQFF. The V and J genes are TRBV4-1 and TRBJ2-1; possible D gene TRBD1, 6 bases. The CDR3 runs 14 residues. Trimming pared 3 bases from V and 7 bases from J, leaving 13 bases between. Germline V lookup: CDR1 MGHRA, CDR2 YSYEKL.

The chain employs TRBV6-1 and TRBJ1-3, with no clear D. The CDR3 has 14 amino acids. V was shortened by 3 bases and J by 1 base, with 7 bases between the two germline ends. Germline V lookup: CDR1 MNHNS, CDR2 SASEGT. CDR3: CASSDPRSGNTIYF. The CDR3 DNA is TGTGCCAGCAGTGATCCGAGATCTGGAAACACCATATATTTT.

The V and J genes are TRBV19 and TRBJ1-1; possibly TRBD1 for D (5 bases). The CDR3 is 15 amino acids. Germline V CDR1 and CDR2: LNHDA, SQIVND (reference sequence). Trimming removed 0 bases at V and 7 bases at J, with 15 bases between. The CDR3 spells CASSIEYFAGHEAFF. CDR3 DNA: TGTGCCAGTAGTATAGAATACTTCGCAGGGCATGAAGCTTTCTTT. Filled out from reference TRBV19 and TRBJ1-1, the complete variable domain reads DGGITQSPKYLFRKEGQNVTLSCEQNLNHDAMYWYRQDPGQGLRLIYYSQIVNDFQKGDIAEGYSVSREKKESFPLTVTSAQKNPTAFYLCASSIEYFAGHEAFFGQGTRLTVV.

The CDR3 coding sequence is TGTGCCAGCAGCTTGCGGGACAGCATAGAGCAGTACGTC. Protein product: CASSLRDSIEQYV. The chain links TRBV7-9 to TRBJ2-7, with a possible D match to TRBD1 (7 bases). V gave up 3 bases and J gave up 7 bases, with 13 bases separating them. CDR1 and CDR2 (germline): SEHNR, FQNEAQ (reference sequence). The CDR3 totals 13 residues.

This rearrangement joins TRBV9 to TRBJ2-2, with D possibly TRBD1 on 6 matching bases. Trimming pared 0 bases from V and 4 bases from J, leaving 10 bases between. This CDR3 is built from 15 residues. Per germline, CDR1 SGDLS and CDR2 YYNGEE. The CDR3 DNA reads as TGTGCCAGCAGCGTAGGGGGACACATCACCGGGGAGCTGTTTTTT. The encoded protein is CASSVGGHITGELFF.

CDR3 sequence reads: CATSRDGQGAGNTIYF. The CDR3 region has the DNA TGTGCCACCAGCAGAGATGGACAGGGCGCTGGAAACACCATATATTTT. This sequence joins TRBV15 and TRBJ1-3, with 8 bases lining up with TRBD1. Germline V gene lookup returns CDR1 LNHNV and CDR2 YYDKDF (reference sequence). V lost 0 bases to trimming and J lost 2 bases; unmatched junction nucleotides: 3. The CDR3 length is 16 residues. Full variable domain (rest looked up from reference TRBV15 and TRBJ1-3): DAMVIQNPRYQVTQFGKPVTLSCSQTLNHNVMYWYQQKSSQAPKLLFHYYDKDFNNEADTPDNFQSRRPNTSFCFLDIRSPGLGDTAMYLCATSRDGQGAGNTIYFGEGSWLTVV.

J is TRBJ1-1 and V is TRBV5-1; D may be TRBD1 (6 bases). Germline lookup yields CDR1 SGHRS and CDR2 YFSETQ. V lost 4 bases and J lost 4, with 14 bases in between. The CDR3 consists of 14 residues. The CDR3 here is CASSQKGGGTEAFF. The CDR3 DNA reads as TGCGCCAGCAGCCAGAAGGGGGGGGGCACTGAAGCTTTCTTT.

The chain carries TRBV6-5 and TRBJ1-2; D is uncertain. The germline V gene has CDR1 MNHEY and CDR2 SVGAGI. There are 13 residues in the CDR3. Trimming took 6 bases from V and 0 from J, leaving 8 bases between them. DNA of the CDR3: TGTGCCAGCAGACGAGATCCTAACTATGGCTACACCTTC. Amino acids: CASRRDPNYGYTF.

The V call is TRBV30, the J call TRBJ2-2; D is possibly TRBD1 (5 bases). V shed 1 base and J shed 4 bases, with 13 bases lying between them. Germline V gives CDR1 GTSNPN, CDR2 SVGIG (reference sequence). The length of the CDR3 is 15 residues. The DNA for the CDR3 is TGTGCCTGGAGTGAGGGGCAGGGATTCACCGGGGAGCTGTTTTTT. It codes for CAWSEGQGFTGELFF. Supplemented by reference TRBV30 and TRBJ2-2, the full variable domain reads SQTIHQWPATLVQPVGSPLSLECTVEGTSNPNLYWYRQAAGRGLQLLFYSVGIGQISSEVPQNLSASRPQDRQFILSSKKLLLSDSGFYLCAWSEGQGFTGELFFGEGSRLTVL.

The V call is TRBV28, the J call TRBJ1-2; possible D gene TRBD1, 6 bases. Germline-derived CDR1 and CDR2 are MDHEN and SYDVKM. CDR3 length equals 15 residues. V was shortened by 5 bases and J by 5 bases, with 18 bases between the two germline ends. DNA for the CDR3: TGTGCCAGCAGTCCAAACTTCAGGGGCGCGTATGGCTACACCTTC. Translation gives CASSPNFRGAYGYTF.

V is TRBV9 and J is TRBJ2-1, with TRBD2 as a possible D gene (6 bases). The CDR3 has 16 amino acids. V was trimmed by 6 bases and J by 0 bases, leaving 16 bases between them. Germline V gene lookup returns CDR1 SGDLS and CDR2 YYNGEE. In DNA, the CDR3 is TGTGCCAGCAACCCTGGACTATCATTCTCCTACAATGAGCAGTTCTTC. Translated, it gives CASNPGLSFSYNEQFF.

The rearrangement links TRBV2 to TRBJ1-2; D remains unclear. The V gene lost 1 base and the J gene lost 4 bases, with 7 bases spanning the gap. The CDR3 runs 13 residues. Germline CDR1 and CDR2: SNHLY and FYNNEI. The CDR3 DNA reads TGTGCCAGCAGTGAAGTCCTTTCCTATGGCTACACCTTC. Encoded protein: CASSEVLSYGYTF.

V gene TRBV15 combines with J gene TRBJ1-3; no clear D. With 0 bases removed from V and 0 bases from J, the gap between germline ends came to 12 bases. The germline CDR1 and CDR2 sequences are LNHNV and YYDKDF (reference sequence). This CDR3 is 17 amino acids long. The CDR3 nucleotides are TGTGCCACCAGCAGAGATGTCTTGGCCAGCTCTGGAAACACCATATATTTT. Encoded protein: CATSRDVLASSGNTIYF.

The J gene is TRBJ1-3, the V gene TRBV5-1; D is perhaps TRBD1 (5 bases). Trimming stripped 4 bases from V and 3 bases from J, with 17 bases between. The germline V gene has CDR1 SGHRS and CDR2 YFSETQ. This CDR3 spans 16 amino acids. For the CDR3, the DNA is TGCGCCAGCAGCCCTTCTATGGGGGGTAGTGGAAACACCATATATTTT. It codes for CASSPSMGGSGNTIYF.

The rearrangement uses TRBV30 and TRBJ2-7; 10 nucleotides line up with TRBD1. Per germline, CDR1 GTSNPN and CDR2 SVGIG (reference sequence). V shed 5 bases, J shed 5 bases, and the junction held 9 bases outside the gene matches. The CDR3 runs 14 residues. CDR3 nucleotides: TGTGCCTGGGCCCCAGGGACAGGGGTACACGAGCAGTACGTC. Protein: CAWAPGTGVHEQYV.

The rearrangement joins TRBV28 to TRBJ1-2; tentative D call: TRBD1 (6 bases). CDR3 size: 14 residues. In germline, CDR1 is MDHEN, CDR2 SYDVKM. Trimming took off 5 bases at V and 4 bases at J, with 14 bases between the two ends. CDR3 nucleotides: TGTGCCAGCAGTAGCCAAACAGGGTTCTATGGCTACACCTTC. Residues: CASSSQTGFYGYTF.

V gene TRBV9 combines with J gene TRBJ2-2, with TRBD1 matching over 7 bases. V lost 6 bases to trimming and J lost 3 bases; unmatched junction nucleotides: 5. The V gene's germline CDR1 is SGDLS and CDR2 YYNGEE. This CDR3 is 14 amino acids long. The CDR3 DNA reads TGTGCCAGCAATCGGGGACAGTACACCGGGGAGCTGTTTTTT. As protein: CASNRGQYTGELFF. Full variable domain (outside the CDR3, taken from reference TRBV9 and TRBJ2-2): DSGVTQTPKHLITATGQRVTLRCSPRSGDLSVYWYQQSLDQGLQFLIQYYNGEERAKGNILERFSAQQFPDLHSELNLSSLELGDSALYFCASNRGQYTGELFFGEGSRLTVL.

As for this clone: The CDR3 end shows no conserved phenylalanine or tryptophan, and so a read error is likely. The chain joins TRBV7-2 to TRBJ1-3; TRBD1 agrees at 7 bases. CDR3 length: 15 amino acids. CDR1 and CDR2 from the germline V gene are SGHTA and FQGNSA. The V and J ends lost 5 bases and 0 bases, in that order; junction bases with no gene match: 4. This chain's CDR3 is CASSRRQGSGNTIYL. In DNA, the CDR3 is TGTGCCAGCAGCCGACGACAGGGCTCTGGAAACACCATATATCTT.

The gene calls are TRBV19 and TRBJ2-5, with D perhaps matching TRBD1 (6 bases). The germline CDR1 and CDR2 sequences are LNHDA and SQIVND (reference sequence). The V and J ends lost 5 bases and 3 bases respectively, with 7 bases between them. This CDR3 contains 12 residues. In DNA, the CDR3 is TGTGCCAGTAGTCGGACAGAAGAGACCCAGTACTTC. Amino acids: CASSRTEETQYF. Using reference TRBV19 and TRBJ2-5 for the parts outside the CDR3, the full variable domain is DGGITQSPKYLFRKEGQNVTLSCEQNLNHDAMYWYRQDPGQGLRLIYYSQIVNDFQKGDIAEGYSVSREKKESFPLTVTSAQKNPTAFYLCASSRTEETQYFGPGTRLLVL.